This T cell receptor (beta chain) was captured in a study of T cell responses to AZD1222 COVID-19 vaccine. As for the study in general: Some second doses came at about 4 weeks and others at about 12 weeks; these were pooled.

Study-level points and caveats: Once two AZD1222 doses were given, Spike-specific TCR breadth and depth went up. With dominance at 160-218 and 743-854, vaccine-associated CD4 TCRs spanned spike. Of the AZD1222 recipients, only five or six were seropositive at baseline.

Only in-frame clones appear in the TCRdb table, and some are missing; sequencing was by immunoSEQ multiplex PCR. The profile shows about 98,000 clones, around 83% of them singletons. The CDR3 spans 16 residues. Per germline, CDR1 KGHDR and CDR2 SFDVKD. V was clipped by 2 bases and J by 8 bases; unmatched bases: 9. A remark on this clone: Its specificity is unknown.

This TCR was sampled from an adult in good health. Source: peripheral blood, taken on day 0 of AZD1222 vaccination. The chain is built from TRBV24-1 and TRBJ1-2; 11 positions match TRBD1. CDR3 bases: TGTGCCACCAGTGATTCATCGGGACAGGGGGTGAGGGGCTACACCTTC. Translation: CATSDSSGQGVRGYTF.